This T cell receptor beta chain was profiled in a study of siplizumab effects on memory and regulatory T cells. Study-wide points: With siplizumab, cumulative frequency of CD4+ memory-derived alloreactive sequences dropped significantly. Alloreactive clones mapping to unstimulated subsets formed only a minor fraction.

The germline V and J ends were trimmed by 6 bases and 7 bases, with 16 bases remaining between them. Germline loops: CDR1 MNHEY, CDR2 SVGAGI. There are 13 residues in the CDR3. Assays captured roughly 110,000 TCR templates per sample. Sequencing used immunoSEQ multiplex PCR; TCRdb keeps in-frame clones, though not all of them. This table has approximately 100,000 clones, over 90% appearing once. This clone is a singleton in its sample. Antigen specificity is unknown. The TCR originated in a human donor in good health. The sample was Tregs sorted from blood. This sequence joins TRBV6-5 and TRBJ2-7, with D possibly TRBD2 on 7 matching bases. The CDR3 DNA reads TGTGCCAGCAGGCCCGGGGGGCGCGAAGAGCAGTACTTC. Translating gives CASRPGGREEQYF.